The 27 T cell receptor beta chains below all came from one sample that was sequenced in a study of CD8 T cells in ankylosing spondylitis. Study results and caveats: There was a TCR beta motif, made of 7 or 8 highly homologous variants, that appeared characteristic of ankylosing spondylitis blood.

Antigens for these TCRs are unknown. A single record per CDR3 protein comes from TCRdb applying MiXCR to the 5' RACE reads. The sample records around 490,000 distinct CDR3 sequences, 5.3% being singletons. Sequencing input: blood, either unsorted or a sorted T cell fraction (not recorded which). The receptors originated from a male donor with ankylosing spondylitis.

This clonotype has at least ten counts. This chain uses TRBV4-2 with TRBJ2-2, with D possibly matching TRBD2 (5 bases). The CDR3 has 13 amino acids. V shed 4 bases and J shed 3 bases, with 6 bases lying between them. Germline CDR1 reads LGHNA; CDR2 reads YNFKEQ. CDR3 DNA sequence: TGTGCCAGCAGCCCGGGATACACCGGGGAGCTGTTTTTT. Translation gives CASSPGYTGELFF.

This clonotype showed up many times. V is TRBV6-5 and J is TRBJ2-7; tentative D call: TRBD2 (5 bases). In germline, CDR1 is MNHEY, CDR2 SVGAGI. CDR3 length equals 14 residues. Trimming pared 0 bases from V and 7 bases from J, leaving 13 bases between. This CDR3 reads CASSYSHRGGEQYF. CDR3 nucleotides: TGTGCCAGCAGTTACTCCCACAGAGGCGGGGAGCAGTACTTC.

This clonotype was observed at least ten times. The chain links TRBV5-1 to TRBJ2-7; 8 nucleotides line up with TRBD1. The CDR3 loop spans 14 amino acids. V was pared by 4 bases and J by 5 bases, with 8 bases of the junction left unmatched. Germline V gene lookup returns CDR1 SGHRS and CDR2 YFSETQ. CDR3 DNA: TGCGCCAGCAGCCCCGGGACAGGAGGTGACGAGCAGTACTTC. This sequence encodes CASSPGTGGDEQYF.

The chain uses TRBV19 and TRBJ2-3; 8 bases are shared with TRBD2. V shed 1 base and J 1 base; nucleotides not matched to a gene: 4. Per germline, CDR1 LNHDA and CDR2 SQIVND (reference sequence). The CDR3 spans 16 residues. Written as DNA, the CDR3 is TGTGCCAGTAGTATAGTCCGGACTAGCCGCACAGATACGCAGTATTTT. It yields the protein CASSIVRTSRTDTQYF.

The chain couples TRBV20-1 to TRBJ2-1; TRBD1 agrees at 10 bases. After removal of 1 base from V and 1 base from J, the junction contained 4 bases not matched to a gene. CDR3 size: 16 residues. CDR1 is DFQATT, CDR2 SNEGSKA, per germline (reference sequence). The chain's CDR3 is CSARVRDRGSYNEQFF. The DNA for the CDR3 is TGCAGTGCTAGAGTCCGGGACAGGGGATCCTACAATGAGCAGTTCTTC.

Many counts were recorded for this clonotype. Here the CDR3 reads CASSLTLGTGTNTEAFF. As DNA, the CDR3 is TGTGCCAGCAGTTTAACTCTTGGGACAGGGACGAACACTGAAGCTTTCTTT. The genes are TRBV12-3 or TRBV12-4 and TRBJ1-1, with 9 bases fitting TRBD1. CDR3 size: 17 residues. Losses at the gene ends were 2 bases for V and 1 base for J; bases not matched to a gene: 8.

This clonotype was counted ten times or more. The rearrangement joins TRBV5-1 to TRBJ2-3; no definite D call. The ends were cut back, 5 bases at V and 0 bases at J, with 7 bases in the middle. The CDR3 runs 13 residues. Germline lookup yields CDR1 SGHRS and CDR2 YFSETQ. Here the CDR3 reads CASSSTSTDTQYF. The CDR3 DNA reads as TGCGCCAGCAGTTCTACTAGCACAGATACGCAGTATTTT.

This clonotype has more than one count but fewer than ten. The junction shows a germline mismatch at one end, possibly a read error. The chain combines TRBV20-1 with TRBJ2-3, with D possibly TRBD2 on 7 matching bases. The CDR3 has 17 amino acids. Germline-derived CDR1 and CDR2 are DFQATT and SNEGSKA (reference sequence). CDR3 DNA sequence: TGCTGTGCTAGAGATCCGGGGGGCAGGATTAGCACAGATACGCAGTATTTT. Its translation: CCARDPGGRISTDTQYF.

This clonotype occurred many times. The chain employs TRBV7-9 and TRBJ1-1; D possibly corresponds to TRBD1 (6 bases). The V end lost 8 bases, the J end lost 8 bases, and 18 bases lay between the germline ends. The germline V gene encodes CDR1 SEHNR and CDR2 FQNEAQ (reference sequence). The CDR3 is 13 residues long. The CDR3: CASLPQGGTEAFF. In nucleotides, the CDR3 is TGTGCCAGCCTCCCTCAGGGCGGGACAGAAGCTTTCTTT.

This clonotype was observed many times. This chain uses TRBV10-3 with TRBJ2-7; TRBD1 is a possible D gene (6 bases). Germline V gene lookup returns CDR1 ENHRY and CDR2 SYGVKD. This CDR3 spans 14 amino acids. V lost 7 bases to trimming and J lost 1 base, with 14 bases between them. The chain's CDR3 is CAITRTASSYEQYF. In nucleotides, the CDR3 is TGTGCCATCACCCGGACAGCTTCATCCTACGAGCAGTACTTC.

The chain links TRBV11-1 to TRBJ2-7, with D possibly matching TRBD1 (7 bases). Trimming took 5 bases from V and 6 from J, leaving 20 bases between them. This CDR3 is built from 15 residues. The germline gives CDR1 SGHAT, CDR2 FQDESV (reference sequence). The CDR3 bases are TGTGCCAGCAGCGGAGGGCCGGGACAGCCGGGCGAGCAGTACTTC. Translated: CASSGGPGQPGEQYF.

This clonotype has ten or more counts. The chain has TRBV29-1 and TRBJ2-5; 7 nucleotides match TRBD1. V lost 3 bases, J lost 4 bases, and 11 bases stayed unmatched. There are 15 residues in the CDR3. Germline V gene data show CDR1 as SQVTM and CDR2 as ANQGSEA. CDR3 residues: CSVDLQSNRGETQYF. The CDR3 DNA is TGCAGCGTTGATCTCCAGTCGAACAGGGGAGAGACCCAGTACTTC. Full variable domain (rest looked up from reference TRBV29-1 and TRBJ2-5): SAVISQKPSRDICQRGTSLTIQCQVDSQVTMMFWYRQQPGQSLTLIATANQGSEATYESGFVIDKFPISRPNLTFSTLTVSNMSPEDSSIYLCSVDLQSNRGETQYFGPGTRLLVL.

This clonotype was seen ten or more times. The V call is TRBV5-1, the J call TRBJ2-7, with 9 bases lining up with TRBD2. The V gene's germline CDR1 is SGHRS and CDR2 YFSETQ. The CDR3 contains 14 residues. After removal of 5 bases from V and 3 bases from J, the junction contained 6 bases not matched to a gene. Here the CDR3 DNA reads TGCGCCAGCAGGTCGCGGGGGGGGAACTACGAGCAGTACTTC. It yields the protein CASRSRGGNYEQYF. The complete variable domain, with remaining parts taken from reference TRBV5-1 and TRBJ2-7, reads KAGVTQTPRYLIKTRGQQVTLSCSPISGHRSVSWYQQTPGQGLQFLFEYFSETQRNKGNFPGRFSGRQFSNSRSEMNVSTLELGDSALYLCASRSRGGNYEQYFGPGTRLTVT.

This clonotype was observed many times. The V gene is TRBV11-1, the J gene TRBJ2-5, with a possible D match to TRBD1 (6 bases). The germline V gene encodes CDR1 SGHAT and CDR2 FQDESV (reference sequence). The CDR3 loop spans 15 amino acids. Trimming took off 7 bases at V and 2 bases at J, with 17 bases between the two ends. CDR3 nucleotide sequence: TGTGCCAGCACCGGAGAGACAGGACCTCAAGAGACCCAGTACTTC. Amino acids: CASTGETGPQETQYF.

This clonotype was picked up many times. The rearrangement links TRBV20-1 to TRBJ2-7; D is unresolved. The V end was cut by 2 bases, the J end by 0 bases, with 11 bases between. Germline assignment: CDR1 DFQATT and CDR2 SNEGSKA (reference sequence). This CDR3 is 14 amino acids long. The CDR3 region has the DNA TGCAGTGCTAGATCTCCTGGTTACTCCTACGAGCAGTACTTC. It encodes CSARSPGYSYEQYF.

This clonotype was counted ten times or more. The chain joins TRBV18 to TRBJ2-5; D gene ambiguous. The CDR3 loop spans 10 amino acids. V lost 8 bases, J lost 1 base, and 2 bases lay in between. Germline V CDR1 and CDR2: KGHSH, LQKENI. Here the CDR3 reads CASSQETQYF. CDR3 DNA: TGTGCCAGCAGCCAAGAGACCCAGTACTTC.

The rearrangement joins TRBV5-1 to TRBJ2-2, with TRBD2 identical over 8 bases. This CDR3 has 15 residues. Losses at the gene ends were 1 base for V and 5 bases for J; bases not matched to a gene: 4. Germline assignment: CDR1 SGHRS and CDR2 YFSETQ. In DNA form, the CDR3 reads TGCGCCAGCAGCTTGCTTAGCGGGATGACCGGGGAGCTGTTTTTT. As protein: CASSLLSGMTGELFF.

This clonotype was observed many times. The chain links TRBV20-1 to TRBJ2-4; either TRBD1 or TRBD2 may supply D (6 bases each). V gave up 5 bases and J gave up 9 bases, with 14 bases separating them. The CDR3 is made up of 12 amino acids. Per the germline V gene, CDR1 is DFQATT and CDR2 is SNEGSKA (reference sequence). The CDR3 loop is CSAPGAGSIQYF. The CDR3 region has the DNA TGCAGTGCTCCAGGGGCGGGGAGCATTCAGTACTTC.

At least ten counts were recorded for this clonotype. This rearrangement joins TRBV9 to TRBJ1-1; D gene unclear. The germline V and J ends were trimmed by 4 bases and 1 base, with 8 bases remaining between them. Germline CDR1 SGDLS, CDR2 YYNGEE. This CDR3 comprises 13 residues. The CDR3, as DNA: TGTGCCAGCAGCTCTCTGGGGAACACTGAAGCTTTCTTT. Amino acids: CASSSLGNTEAFF.

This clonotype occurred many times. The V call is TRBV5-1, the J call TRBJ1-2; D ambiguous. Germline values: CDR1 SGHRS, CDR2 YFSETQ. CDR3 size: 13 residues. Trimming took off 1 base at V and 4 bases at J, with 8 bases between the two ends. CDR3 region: CASSLTPFYGYTF. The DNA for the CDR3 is TGCGCCAGCAGCTTGACTCCTTTCTATGGCTACACCTTC.

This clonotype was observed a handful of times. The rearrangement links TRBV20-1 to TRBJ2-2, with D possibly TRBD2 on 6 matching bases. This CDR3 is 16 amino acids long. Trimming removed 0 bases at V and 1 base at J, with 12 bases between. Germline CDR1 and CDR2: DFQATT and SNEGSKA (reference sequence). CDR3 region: CSARDGTSLNTGELFF. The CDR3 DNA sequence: TGCAGTGCTAGAGATGGAACTAGCTTGAACACCGGGGAGCTGTTTTTT.

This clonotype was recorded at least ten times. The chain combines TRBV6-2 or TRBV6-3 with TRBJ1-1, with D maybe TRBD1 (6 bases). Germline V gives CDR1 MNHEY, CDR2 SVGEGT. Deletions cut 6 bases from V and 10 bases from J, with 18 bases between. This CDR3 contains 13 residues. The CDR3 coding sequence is TGTGCCAGCAGAAACCTTCCAGGGGAAGGAGCTTTCTTT. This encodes CASRNLPGEGAFF.

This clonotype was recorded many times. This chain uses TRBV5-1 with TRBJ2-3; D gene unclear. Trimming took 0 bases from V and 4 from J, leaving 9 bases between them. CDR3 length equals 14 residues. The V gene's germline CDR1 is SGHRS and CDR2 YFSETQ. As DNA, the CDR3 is TGCGCCAGCAGCTTGGCGGTTAATTCAGATACGCAGTATTTT. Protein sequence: CASSLAVNSDTQYF.

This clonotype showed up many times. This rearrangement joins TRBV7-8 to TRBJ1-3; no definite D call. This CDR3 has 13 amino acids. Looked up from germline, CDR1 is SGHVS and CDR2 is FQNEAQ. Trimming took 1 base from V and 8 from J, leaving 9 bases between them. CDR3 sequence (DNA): TGTGCCAGCAGCTTAGAACACTCGGACACCATATATTTT. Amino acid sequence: CASSLEHSDTIYF.

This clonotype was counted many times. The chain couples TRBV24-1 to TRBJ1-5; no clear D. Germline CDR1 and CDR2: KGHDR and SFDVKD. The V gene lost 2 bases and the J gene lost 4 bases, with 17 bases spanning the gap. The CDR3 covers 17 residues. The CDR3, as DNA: TGTGCCACCAGTGATTCTCAATCCTCGGAATGGAATCAGCCCCAGCATTTT. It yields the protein CATSDSQSSEWNQPQHF.

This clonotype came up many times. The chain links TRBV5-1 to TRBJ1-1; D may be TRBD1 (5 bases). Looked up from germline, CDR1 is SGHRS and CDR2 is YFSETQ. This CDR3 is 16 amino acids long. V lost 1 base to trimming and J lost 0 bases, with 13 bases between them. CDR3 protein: CASSLYPPGLNTEAFF. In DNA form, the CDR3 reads TGCGCCAGCAGCTTGTATCCCCCAGGGCTGAACACTGAAGCTTTCTTT.

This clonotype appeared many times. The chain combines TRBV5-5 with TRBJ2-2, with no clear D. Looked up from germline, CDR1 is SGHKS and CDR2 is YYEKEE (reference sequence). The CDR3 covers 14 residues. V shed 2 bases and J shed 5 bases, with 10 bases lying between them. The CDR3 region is CASSLGMATGELFF. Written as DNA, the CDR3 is TGTGCCAGCAGCTTAGGGATGGCAACCGGGGAGCTGTTTTTT.